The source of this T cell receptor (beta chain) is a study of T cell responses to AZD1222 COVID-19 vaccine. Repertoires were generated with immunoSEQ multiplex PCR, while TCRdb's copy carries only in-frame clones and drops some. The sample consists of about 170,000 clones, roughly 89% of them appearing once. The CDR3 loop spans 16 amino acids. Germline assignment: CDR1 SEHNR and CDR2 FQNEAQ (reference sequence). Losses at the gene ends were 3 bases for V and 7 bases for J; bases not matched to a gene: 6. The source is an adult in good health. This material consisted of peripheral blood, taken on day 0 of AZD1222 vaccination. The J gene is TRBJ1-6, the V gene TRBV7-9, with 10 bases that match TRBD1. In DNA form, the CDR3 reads TGTGCCAGCAGCTTTCCGGGACAGGGGCGCAATTCACCCCTCCACTTT. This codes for CASSFPGQGRNSPLHF.